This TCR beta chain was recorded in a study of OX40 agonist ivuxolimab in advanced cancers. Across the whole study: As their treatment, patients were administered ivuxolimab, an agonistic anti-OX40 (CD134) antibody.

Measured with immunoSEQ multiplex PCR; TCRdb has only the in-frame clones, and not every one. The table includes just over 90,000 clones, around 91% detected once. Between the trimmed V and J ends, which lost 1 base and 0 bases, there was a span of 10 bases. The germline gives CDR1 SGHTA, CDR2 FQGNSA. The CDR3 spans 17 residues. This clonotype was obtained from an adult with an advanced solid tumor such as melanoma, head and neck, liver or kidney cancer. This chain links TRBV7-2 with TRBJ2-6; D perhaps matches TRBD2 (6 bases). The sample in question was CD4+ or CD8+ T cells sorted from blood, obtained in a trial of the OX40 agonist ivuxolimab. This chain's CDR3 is CASSLDGGGSGANVLTF. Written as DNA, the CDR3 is TGTGCCAGCAGCTTAGACGGGGGTGGCTCTGGGGCCAACGTCCTGACTTTC.